The clone carrying this T cell receptor (beta chain) was recorded a few times. Antigen unknown. These data originate in a study of T-cell reconstitution after alpha-beta-depleted transplantation in children. Study-level points and caveats: Diversity and T-cell counts at one year after transplant derived mostly from new T cells. High day-60 TCRbeta diversity in some patients came from surviving recipient T cells and thymic progenitors. Several hundred expanded graft clones reportedly were the source of alpha-beta T cells about two months after transplant.

During its preparation, the TCRbeta library received unique molecular identifiers. TCRdb fed the PCR reads into MiXCR, producing one record per CDR3 protein. This table has about 240,000 distinct CDR3 sequences, roughly a quarter appearing once. In germline, CDR1 is LNHDA, CDR2 SQIVND (reference sequence). This CDR3 is built from 15 residues. The trim removed 6 bases at V and 3 bases at J, leaving 4 bases unmatched. This TCR came from a girl aged 2-10 years with Fanconi anemia, due to receive a stem cell transplant. This chain links TRBV19 with TRBJ2-1; 11 bases are shared with TRBD2. The sequencing here drew on PBMCs, taken before TCRalphabeta/CD19-depleted stem cell transplant. CDR3 nucleotide sequence: TGTGCCAGTAGATTGACTAGCGGGAACTACAATGAGCAGTTCTTC. It codes for CASRLTSGNYNEQFF.